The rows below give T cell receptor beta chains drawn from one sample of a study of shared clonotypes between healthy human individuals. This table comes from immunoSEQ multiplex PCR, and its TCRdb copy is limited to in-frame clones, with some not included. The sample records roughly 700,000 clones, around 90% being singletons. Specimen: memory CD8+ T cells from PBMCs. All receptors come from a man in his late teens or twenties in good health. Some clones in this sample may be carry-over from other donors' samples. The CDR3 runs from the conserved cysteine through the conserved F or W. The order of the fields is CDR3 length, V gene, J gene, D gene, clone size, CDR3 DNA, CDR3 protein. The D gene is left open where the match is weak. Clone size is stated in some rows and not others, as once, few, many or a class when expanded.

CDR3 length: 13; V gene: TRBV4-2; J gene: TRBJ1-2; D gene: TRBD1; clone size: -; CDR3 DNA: TGTGCCAGCAGCCAAGAGACAGGGGGAGGCTACACCTTC; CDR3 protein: CASSQETGGGYTF
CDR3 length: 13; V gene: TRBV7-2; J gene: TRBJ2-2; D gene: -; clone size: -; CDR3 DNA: TGTGCCAGCAGCGACACTCTAACCGGGGAGCTGTTTTTT; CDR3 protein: CASSDTLTGELFF
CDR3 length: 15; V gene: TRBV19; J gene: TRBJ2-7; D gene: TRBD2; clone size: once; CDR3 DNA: TGTGCCAGTAGTATGTCGGGACTAGACGCCTACGAGCAGTACTTC; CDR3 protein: CASSMSGLDAYEQYF
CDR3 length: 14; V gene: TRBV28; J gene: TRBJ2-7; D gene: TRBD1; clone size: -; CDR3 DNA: TGTGCCAGCAGTGGGACAGGTCACGTCTACGAGCAGTACTTC; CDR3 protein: CASSGTGHVYEQYF
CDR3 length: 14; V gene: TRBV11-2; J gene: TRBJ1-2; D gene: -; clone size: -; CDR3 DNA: TGTGCCAGCAGGGGACGGGGGGAAGGCTATGGCTACACCTTC; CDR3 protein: CASRGRGEGYGYTF
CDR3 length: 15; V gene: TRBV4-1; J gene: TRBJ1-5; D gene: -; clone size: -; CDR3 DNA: TGCGCCAGCAGCCAAGAGGGGGCGGGTTTCCAGCCCCAGCATTTT; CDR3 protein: CASSQEGAGFQPQHF
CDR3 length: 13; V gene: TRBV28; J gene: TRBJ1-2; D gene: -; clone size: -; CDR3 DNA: TGTGCCAGCAGTTCACGGGGGACCGATGGCTACACCTTC; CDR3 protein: CASSSRGTDGYTF
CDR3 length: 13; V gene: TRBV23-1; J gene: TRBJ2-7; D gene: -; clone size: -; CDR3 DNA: TGCGCCAGCAGTTTCCGACCGGGCCACGAGCAGTACTTC; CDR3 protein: CASSFRPGHEQYF
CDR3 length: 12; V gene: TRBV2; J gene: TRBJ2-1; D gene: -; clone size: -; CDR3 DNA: TGTGCCAGCCGGGACGGAAACAATGAGCAGTTCTTC; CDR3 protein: CASRDGNNEQFF
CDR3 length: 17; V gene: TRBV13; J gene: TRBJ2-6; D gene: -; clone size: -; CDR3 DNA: TGTGCCAGCAGTCCCAGGGACGGCAGCTCTGGGGCCAACGTCCTGACTTTC; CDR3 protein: CASSPRDGSSGANVLTF
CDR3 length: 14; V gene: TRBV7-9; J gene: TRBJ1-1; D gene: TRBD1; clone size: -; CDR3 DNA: TGTGCCTTAAGCCCCGGGGACAGTAACACTGAAGCTTTCTTT; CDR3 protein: CALSPGDSNTEAFF
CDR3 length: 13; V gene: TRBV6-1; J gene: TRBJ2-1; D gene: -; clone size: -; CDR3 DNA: TGTGCCAGCAGTTCTTTCTCGCGTGTGGAGCAGTTCTTC; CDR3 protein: CASSSFSRVEQFF
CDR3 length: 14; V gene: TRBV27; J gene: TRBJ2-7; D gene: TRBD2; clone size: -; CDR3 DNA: TGTGCCAGCAGTCACGGGACTAGCGGGAGCGAGCAGTACTTC; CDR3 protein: CASSHGTSGSEQYF
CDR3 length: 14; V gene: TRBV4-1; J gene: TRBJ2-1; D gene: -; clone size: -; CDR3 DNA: TGCGCCAGCAGCCAAGTCGGGGGGCTGACTGAGCAGTTCTTC; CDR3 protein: CASSQVGGLTEQFF
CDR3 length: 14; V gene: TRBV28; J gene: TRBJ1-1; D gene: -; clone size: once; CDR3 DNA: TGTGCCAGCAGTTCCCCCGGGGGGGGCACTGAAGCTTTCTTT; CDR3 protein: CASSSPGGGTEAFF
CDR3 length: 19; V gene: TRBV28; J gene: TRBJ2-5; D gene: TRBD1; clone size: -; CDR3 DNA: TGTGCCAGCAGTCCCCGGCCGGGGTTTCGTCGACAGGGTCTCAGACCCCAGTACTTC; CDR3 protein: CASSPRPGFRRQGLRPQYF
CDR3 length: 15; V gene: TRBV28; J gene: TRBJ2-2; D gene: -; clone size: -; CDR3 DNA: TGTGCCAGCAGAGGCCCTCCGAGTCCCACCGGGGAGCTGTTTTTT; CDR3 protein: CASRGPPSPTGELFF
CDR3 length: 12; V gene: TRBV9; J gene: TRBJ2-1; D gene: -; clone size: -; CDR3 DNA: TGTGCCAGCAGCGGGAACCACAATGAGCAGTTCTTC; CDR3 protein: CASSGNHNEQFF
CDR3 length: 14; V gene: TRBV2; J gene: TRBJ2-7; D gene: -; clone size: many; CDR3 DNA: TGTGCCAGCAGTGAGAGGGGACCGGGACACGAGCAGTACTTC; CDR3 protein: CASSERGPGHEQYF
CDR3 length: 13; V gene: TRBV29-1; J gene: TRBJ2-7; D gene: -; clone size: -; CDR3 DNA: TGCAGCGTTCTAGCCCTCGACCGGGGCGAGCAGTACTTC; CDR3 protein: CSVLALDRGEQYF
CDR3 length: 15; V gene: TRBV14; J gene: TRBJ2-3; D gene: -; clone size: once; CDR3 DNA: TGTGCCAGCAGCCAAGTTTGGAGGGGTAGGGATACGCAGTATTTT; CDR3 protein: CASSQVWRGRDTQYF
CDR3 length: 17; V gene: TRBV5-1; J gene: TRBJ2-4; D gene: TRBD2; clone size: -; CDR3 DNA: TGCGCCAGCAGCTCTCTTTATAGCGGGACTGAGGAAAACATTCAGTACTTC; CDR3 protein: CASSSLYSGTEENIQYF
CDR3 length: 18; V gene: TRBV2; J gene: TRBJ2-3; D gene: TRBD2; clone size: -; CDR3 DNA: TGTGCCAGCAGTGATTCCCCTACTAGCGGCACTAGCACAGATACGCAGTATTTT; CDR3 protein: CASSDSPTSGTSTDTQYF
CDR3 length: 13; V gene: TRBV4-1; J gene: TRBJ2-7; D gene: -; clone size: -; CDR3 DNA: TGCGCCAGCAGCCAAGTCGGGCCCTACGAGCAGTACTTC; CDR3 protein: CASSQVGPYEQYF